This T cell receptor (beta chain) was obtained from a study of cytomegalovirus exposure and HLA in healthy donors. This clone has just one count. A junction boundary mismatches the germline segment, possibly from a read error. This PCR relied on a set of 60 Vbeta primers and 13 Jbeta primers. Using immunoSEQ multiplex PCR, the repertoire was profiled, and TCRdb retains in-frame clones only, with some absent. The table includes around 130,000 clones, approximately 80% detected once. This CDR3 has 15 residues. CDR1 SEHNR and CDR2 FQNEAQ come from the germline V gene (reference sequence). The V gene is TRBV7-9, the J gene TRBJ2-7, with TRBD1 identical over 10 bases. This sequence was found in a woman aged 40 to 55 in good health and CMV-seronegative. Sequencing was carried out using PBMCs. In DNA form, the CDR3 reads TGTTCCAGCAGCTTAGATCGGACAGGGGGCTACGAGCAGTACTTC. Amino acids: CSSSLDRTGGYEQYF.